The T cell receptor beta chain under discussion was sequenced for a study of T cell responses to AZD1222 COVID-19 vaccine. The CDR3 spans 17 residues. V lost 3 bases and J lost 2, with 17 bases in between. Germline values: CDR1 SGDLS, CDR2 YYNGEE. Generated by immunoSEQ multiplex PCR, the TCRdb table keeps only in-frame clones and is missing some. The table shows about 190,000 clones, with more than 75% occurring only once. The sequence derives from an adult in good health. The specimen comprised peripheral blood, sampled on day 0 of MenACWY control vaccination. The V call is TRBV9, the J call TRBJ2-2; D could derive from TRBD1 or TRBD2 (5 bases each). For the CDR3, the DNA is TGTGCCAGCAGCGCCGGCCCCGGGACGGGAAACACCGGGGAGCTGTTTTTT. It is translated as CASSAGPGTGNTGELFF.